Shown below are 17 T cell receptor beta chains from a single sample sequenced in a study of T cells in Graves' hyperthyroidism and ophthalmopathy. The TCR beta CDR3 regions underwent amplification using RNA transcripts as the source. RT-PCR in the first round (using the HTBI primer set) targeted the TCR CDR3. From the multiplex PCR reads, TCRdb called clonotypes with MiXCR, one entry per CDR3 protein. The sample shows about 350,000 distinct CDR3 sequences, more than 11% of them seen only once. Sequencing input: blood. All receptors come from a woman aged 30 to 39 with Graves' hyperthyroidism.

This clonotype was seen repeatedly, ten times or more. The chain carries TRBV2 and TRBJ2-2; unclear D gene. Trimming removed 5 bases from V and 3 bases from J, with 16 bases in between. Germline V gene lookup returns CDR1 SNHLY and CDR2 FYNNEI. The CDR3 covers 16 residues. The CDR3 loop reads CASSYDSPVHTGELFF. The CDR3 nucleotides are TGTGCCAGCAGTTACGACTCGCCGGTCCACACCGGGGAGCTGTTTTTT.

In this sample, this clonotype turned up a few times. For the CDR3, the DNA is TGTGCCAGCAGCGTTAGCGGGGCCTACAATGAGCAGTTCTTC. Its translation is CASSVSGAYNEQFF. The V gene is TRBV7-3, the J gene TRBJ2-1; 8 bases fit TRBD2. Germline V CDR1 and CDR2: SGHTA, FQGTGA. This CDR3 contains 14 residues. V lost 5 bases to trimming and J lost 2 bases; unmatched junction nucleotides: 2.

This clonotype occurred many times. The chain links TRBV20-1 to TRBJ2-7; TRBD2 aligns across 7 bases. This CDR3 has 16 amino acids. J lost 4 bases, V lost 5 bases, and 17 bases had no gene match. Germline CDR1 is DFQATT and CDR2 is SNEGSKA (reference sequence). The CDR3 DNA sequence: TGCAGTGCTGCCCCCGGGGAGCGGGAAAGTTTGTACGAGCAGTACTTC. Its protein is CSAAPGERESLYEQYF.

Ten or more counts support this clonotype. V and J are TRBV20-1 and TRBJ2-7; tentatively, D is TRBD2 (5 bases). The CDR3 covers 14 residues. With 3 bases removed from V and 2 bases from J, the gap between germline ends came to 14 bases. Germline V gene data show CDR1 as DFQATT and CDR2 as SNEGSKA (reference sequence). The CDR3 DNA reads as TGCAGTGCTAGCATGGGCGGGTCCACCTACGAGCAGTACTTC. This sequence encodes CSASMGGSTYEQYF.

The table lists this clonotype with many counts. The V call is TRBV28, the J call TRBJ1-3; D perhaps matches TRBD1 (6 bases). The CDR3 covers 15 residues. Per germline, CDR1 MDHEN and CDR2 SYDVKM. The germline V and J ends were trimmed by 6 bases and 5 bases, with 17 bases remaining between them. The CDR3 loop reads CASSNASGHRNTIYF. CDR3 coding DNA: TGTGCCAGCAGCAACGCTTCGGGACACAGAAACACCATATATTTT.

In this sample, this clonotype turned up a few times. This chain joins TRBV29-1 and TRBJ2-3; 7 bases line up with TRBD1. CDR1 is SQVTM, CDR2 ANQGSEA, per germline. This CDR3 comprises 14 residues. The ends lost 7 bases at V and 5 bases at J; junction bases unmatched: 12. The CDR3 nucleotides are TGCAGCGCGGATCTGAAACCAGGGGGAGATACGCAGTATTTT. It yields the protein CSADLKPGGDTQYF.

This clonotype was picked up a small number of times. The rearrangement uses TRBV6-1 and TRBJ2-3; maybe TRBD1 (5 bases). The CDR3 consists of 20 residues. The germline gives CDR1 MNHNS, CDR2 SASEGT. Trimming removed 2 bases from V and 2 bases from J, with 26 bases in between. The CDR3 loop reads CASSERLNRLGDRPTDTQYF. DNA of the CDR3: TGTGCCAGCAGTGAAAGGTTAAACAGGCTCGGAGATCGACCCACAGATACGCAGTATTTT.

This clonotype was counted ten times or more. The chain employs TRBV29-1 and TRBJ2-3, with 7 bases that match TRBD1. The CDR3 spans 15 residues. Germline V gives CDR1 SQVTM, CDR2 ANQGSEA. J was trimmed by 5 bases and V by 7 bases; bases with no gene match: 15. CDR3 region: CSAGTGTAMIDTQYF. The DNA of the CDR3 is TGCAGCGCGGGTACCGGGACAGCCATGATAGATACGCAGTATTTT.

For this clonotype: A clone one base away is much larger, so this may be a read error. This chain links TRBV11-2 with TRBJ2-1, with no clear D. The CDR3 totals 12 residues. Germline V gives CDR1 SGHAT, CDR2 FQNNGV. V was cut by 3 bases and J by 8 bases, with 8 bases left in between. The CDR3 sequence is CASSFFGYEQFF. In DNA form, the CDR3 reads TGTGCCAGCAGCTTCTTCGGGTATGAGCAGTTCTTC.

This clonotype was found many times. V gene TRBV2 combines with J gene TRBJ2-7, with 10 bases aligning to TRBD1. V shed 6 bases and J 2 bases; nucleotides not matched to a gene: 7. This CDR3 region has 15 residues. Germline V lookup: CDR1 SNHLY, CDR2 FYNNEI. The CDR3 sequence is CASRKGQGLTYEQYF. Written as DNA, the CDR3 is TGTGCCAGCAGGAAGGGACAGGGGCTTACCTACGAGCAGTACTTC.

This clonotype was recorded many times. J is TRBJ1-5 and V is TRBV20-1; D is uncertain. CDR3 length: 12 residues. Trimming pared 7 bases from V and 0 bases from J, leaving 7 bases between. The germline CDR1 and CDR2 sequences are DFQATT and SNEGSKA (reference sequence). The DNA for the CDR3 is TGCAGTGTAGGAGCTAGCAATCAGCCCCAGCATTTT. Residues: CSVGASNQPQHF.

The table lists this clonotype with a few counts. The genes are TRBV4-2 and TRBJ2-6; D not certain. The CDR3 has 17 amino acids. Germline V gene data show CDR1 as LGHNA and CDR2 as YNFKEQ. The V end lost 5 bases, the J end lost 0 bases, and 14 bases lay between the germline ends. The CDR3 coding sequence is TGTGCCAGCAGCGGTCAGAATTTCGGCTCTGGGGCCAACGTCCTGACTTTC. Amino acid sequence: CASSGQNFGSGANVLTF.

This clonotype was observed many times. This chain joins TRBV25-1 and TRBJ1-1; 8 bases align to TRBD1. The CDR3 is made up of 15 amino acids. V dropped 6 bases and J dropped 5; count of bases not matched to a gene: 11. Germline V gene data show CDR1 as MGHDK and CDR2 as SYGVNS. The CDR3 loop is CASRGYQGALTEAFF. Written as DNA, the CDR3 is TGTGCCAGCAGAGGTTACCAGGGGGCATTAACTGAAGCTTTCTTT.

V and J are TRBV20-1 and TRBJ1-1; D is perhaps TRBD1 (5 bases). CDR3 length: 16 residues. Germline CDR1 and CDR2: DFQATT and SNEGSKA (reference sequence). The V gene lost 0 bases and the J gene lost 2 bases, with 16 bases spanning the gap. The CDR3 DNA reads TGCAGTGCTAGAGATCGGGGGACGGGGCGTAACACTGAAGCTTTCTTT. Amino acid sequence: CSARDRGTGRNTEAFF.

This chain joins TRBV24-1 and TRBJ2-3; D unresolved. The V end lost 3 bases, the J end lost 2 bases, and 17 bases lay between the germline ends. The germline V gene has CDR1 KGHDR and CDR2 SFDVKD. This CDR3 region has 17 residues. CDR3 residues: CATSDRRVQAHTDTQYF. The CDR3, as DNA: TGTGCCACCAGTGATCGTAGGGTTCAAGCTCACACAGATACGCAGTATTTT.

This clonotype showed up just a few times. The genes are TRBV29-1 and TRBJ2-2; D not resolved. With 5 bases removed from V and 5 bases from J, the gap between germline ends came to 3 bases. Germline V gives CDR1 SQVTM, CDR2 ANQGSEA. The CDR3 totals 10 residues. CDR3 region: CSVMTGELFF. The CDR3 region has the DNA TGCAGCGTTATGACCGGGGAGCTGTTTTTT.

Concerning this clonotype: One end of the junction is discordant with germline, which a read error may explain. The chain employs TRBV29-1 and TRBJ1-3; possibly TRBD1 for D (5 bases). The CDR3 runs 14 residues. From germline, CDR1 is SQVTM and CDR2 ANQGSEA. This CDR3 reads CSVEGVGSGNTIYF. CDR3 nucleotide sequence: TGCAGCGTGGAAGGGGTTGGGTCTGGAAACACCATATATTTT.